This TCR beta chain was profiled in a study of blood T cell repertoires in COVID-19. Under the authors' procedure: Amplification with reference gene primers provided the estimates of nucleated cell counts. TCRdb keeps only in-frame clones here, not all; method: immunoSEQ multiplex PCR. That table supplies the V and J calls and clone size; D and trimming were determined from the DNA. The table shows roughly 32,000 clones, with approximately 82% occurring only once. The germline gives CDR1 ENHRY, CDR2 SYGVKD. This CDR3 is built from 14 residues. The junction had 5 bases not matched to a gene; V was cut back by 8 bases and J by 3 bases.

Material for sequencing was peripheral blood. The receptor comes from a man older than 75 with active or convalescent COVID-19. The V and J genes are TRBV10-3 and TRBJ2-2; TRBD1 matches at 8 bases. The CDR3 protein is CAIGQGVDTGELFF. For the CDR3, the DNA is TGTGCCATCGGACAGGGCGTCGACACCGGGGAGCTGTTTTTT.